Following are 8 T cell receptor beta chains from one sample sequenced in a study of blood T cells in healthy people across ages. The use of a sample-barcoded 5' primer and a J-beta primer mix characterized a second PCR of about 6 to 12 cycles. TCRdb reprocessed the 5' RACE reads via MiXCR and lists one record per CDR3 protein. Of roughly 1.5 million distinct CDR3 sequences listed, around 40% were seen once; the top ten hold less than 5%. Sequencing used blood. The receptors were gathered from a woman between 18 and 29 years old in good health.

The rearrangement joins TRBV12-3 or TRBV12-4 to TRBJ2-2, with D unresolved. Trimming shortened V by 8 bases and J by 6 bases, and 10 bases separated the two germline ends. The CDR3 contains 12 residues. CDR3 bases: TGTGCCAGCCTTCTCGGTGCCGGGGAGCTGTTTTTT. It is translated as CASLLGAGELFF.

This clonotype is a singleton in its sample. This sequence joins TRBV21-1 and TRBJ2-7. TRBV21-1 is shown as a pseudogene. The CDR3 covers 17 residues. CDR3 DNA sequence: TGTGCCAACAGCAAAGTTTCTTCGGCTCCAATCTCCTACGAGCAGTACTTC. Protein sequence: CANSKVSSAPISYEQYF.

The V gene is TRBV6-5, the J gene TRBJ2-2, with no clear D. Looked up from germline, CDR1 is MNHEY and CDR2 is SVGAGI. Trimming removed 9 bases from V and 0 bases from J, with 11 bases in between. This CDR3 is built from 14 residues. The CDR3 nucleotides are TGTGCCAGTGCCGGGCAATCGAACACCGGGGAGCTGTTTTTT. It yields the protein CASAGQSNTGELFF.

The chain has TRBV27 and TRBJ2-7; 7 nucleotides align to TRBD1. J lost 3 bases, V lost 4 bases, and 9 bases had no gene match. The CDR3 consists of 15 residues. CDR1 MNHEY and CDR2 SMNVEV come from the germline V gene (reference sequence). CDR3 in amino acids: CASSSWDRFVYEQYF. Here the CDR3 DNA reads TGTGCCAGCAGTTCGTGGGACAGATTTGTCTACGAGCAGTACTTC.

The chain links TRBV4-3 to TRBJ1-1; no clear D gene. Germline V gene sequence: CDR1 LGHNA, CDR2 YSLEER. The V end lost 0 bases, the J end lost 3 bases, and 8 bases lay between the germline ends. The CDR3 is 14 amino acids. The DNA of the CDR3 is TGCGCCAGCAGCCAAGAGGCGGGAGACACTGAAGCTTTCTTT. It is translated as CASSQEAGDTEAFF.

In the case of this clonotype: A read error may account for a junction end that differs from germline. The chain joins TRBV2 to TRBJ2-7, with 7 bases fitting TRBD1. The CDR3 loop spans 12 amino acids. From germline, CDR1 is SNHLY and CDR2 FYNNEI. The CDR3 reads CASSDFQGVLHF. CDR3 DNA sequence: TGTGCCAGCAGTGATTTCCAGGGGGTTTTACACTTC.

This clonotype turned up a few times. The chain uses TRBV6-5 and TRBJ1-4, with D perhaps matching TRBD1 (6 bases). The CDR3 is made up of 13 amino acids. V was pared by 6 bases and J by 14 bases, with 19 bases between. The germline V gene encodes CDR1 MNHEY and CDR2 SVGAGI. CDR3 bases: TGTGCCAGCAGCCCAGGGGCCCGAAAACGCCTGTTTTTT. Its translation: CASSPGARKRLFF.

V usage is TRBV6-5 and J usage is TRBJ2-7, with TRBD1 matching 9 bases. Germline CDR1 and CDR2: MNHEY and SVGAGI. The CDR3 sequence is 15 residues long. V lost 7 bases to trimming and J lost 3 bases; unmatched junction nucleotides: 10. This chain's CDR3 is CASIPGDRDRYEQYF. The CDR3 nucleotides are TGTGCCAGCATCCCGGGGGACAGGGATCGCTACGAGCAGTACTTC.